These 14 T cell receptor beta chains originate from one sample sequenced in a study of CD8 T cells in ankylosing spondylitis. TCRdb itself ran the 5' RACE reads through MiXCR, one entry per CDR3 protein. The sample records approximately 42,000 distinct CDR3 sequences, under 4.5% being singletons. The sample taken for sequencing was blood, either unsorted or a sorted T cell fraction (not recorded which). The source is a female donor with ankylosing spondylitis or in good health (not recorded which).

This clonotype was observed at least ten times. CDR3 protein: CASSSGLMNTEAFF. The CDR3 nucleotides are TGTGCCAGCAGCTCAGGACTGATGAACACTGAAGCTTTCTTT. The chain combines TRBV9 with TRBJ1-1; D not resolved. This CDR3 has 14 amino acids. Between the trimmed V and J ends, which lost 4 bases and 0 bases, there was a span of 10 bases. The germline V gene encodes CDR1 SGDLS and CDR2 YYNGEE.

This clonotype was counted at least ten times. The rearrangement uses TRBV9 and TRBJ1-1, with D unclear. Germline-derived CDR1 and CDR2 are SGDLS and YYNGEE. V lost 3 bases and J lost 4, with 13 bases in between. This CDR3 region has 14 residues. The CDR3 bases are TGTGCCAGCAGCGCCCACGGAGTAAGCACTGAAGCTTTCTTT. Translating gives CASSAHGVSTEAFF.

This clonotype showed up many times. The V gene is TRBV9, the J gene TRBJ2-5; D gene unclear. V shed 0 bases and J shed 9 bases, with 18 bases lying between them. This CDR3 has 15 residues. Per germline, CDR1 SGDLS and CDR2 YYNGEE. CDR3 region: CASSVDVDPPLPQYF. The CDR3 DNA sequence: TGTGCCAGCAGCGTAGACGTTGACCCCCCTTTGCCCCAGTACTTC. Together with reference TRBV9 and TRBJ2-5, the CDR3 gives the full variable domain: DSGVTQTPKHLITATGQRVTLRCSPRSGDLSVYWYQQSLDQGLQFLIQYYNGEERAKGNILERFSAQQFPDLHSELNLSSLELGDSALYFCASSVDVDPPLPQYFGPGTRLLVL.

This clonotype was counted many times. The chain is built from TRBV9 and TRBJ1-2; tentative D call: TRBD1 (5 bases). V lost 4 bases and J 2 bases, leaving 18 bases between the germline ends. The CDR3 loop spans 16 amino acids. Germline V lookup: CDR1 SGDLS, CDR2 YYNGEE. The CDR3 is CASSRDLEIRNYGYTF. In DNA, the CDR3 is TGTGCCAGCAGCCGGGACCTAGAAATCCGAAACTATGGCTACACCTTC.

This clonotype was observed many times. This rearrangement joins TRBV9 to TRBJ2-7, with unresolved D. Trimming left V 1 base short and J 2 bases short, with 13 bases between. The V gene's germline CDR1 is SGDLS and CDR2 YYNGEE. The length of the CDR3 is 15 residues. The CDR3 here is CASSVSTAPAYEQYF. The CDR3 nucleotides read TGTGCCAGCAGCGTAAGTACGGCCCCGGCCTACGAGCAGTACTTC.

This clonotype was counted at least ten times. The V gene is TRBV9, the J gene TRBJ1-1; the match to TRBD1 covers 7 bases. With 0 bases clipped from V and 0 bases from J, the junction kept 11 bases outside the gene matches. This CDR3 contains 18 residues. Germline V CDR1 and CDR2: SGDLS, YYNGEE. CDR3 DNA sequence: TGTGCCAGCAGCGTAGAGATAGGGGGCAGCGACATGAACACTGAAGCTTTCTTT. Translation gives CASSVEIGGSDMNTEAFF.

This clonotype appeared many times. The chain uses TRBV9 and TRBJ2-1, with D possibly TRBD2 on 6 matching bases. The V gene's germline CDR1 is SGDLS and CDR2 YYNGEE. Trimming took off 0 bases at V and 4 bases at J, with 8 bases between the two ends. The CDR3 has 14 amino acids. The CDR3 nucleotides are TGTGCCAGCAGCGTAGTTGGGGGGTACAATGAGCAGTTCTTC. Protein: CASSVVGGYNEQFF.

This clonotype was observed at least ten times. The V call is TRBV9, the J call TRBJ1-1, with no clear D. Trimming removed 1 base from V and 1 base from J, with 8 bases in between. CDR1 is SGDLS and CDR2 is YYNGEE in the germline V gene. The CDR3 totals 14 residues. For the CDR3, the DNA is TGTGCCAGCAGCGTACATCTGGGGAACACTGAAGCTTTCTTT. As protein: CASSVHLGNTEAFF.

This clonotype was counted at least ten times. The V gene is TRBV9, the J gene TRBJ1-3; TRBD1 matches at 9 bases. CDR1 is SGDLS and CDR2 is YYNGEE in the germline V gene. V was clipped by 2 bases and J by 4 bases; unmatched bases: 10. CDR3 length equals 17 residues. CDR3 coding DNA: TGTGCCAGCAGCGTTGACCTTACAGGGGGCAGGGGAAACACCATATATTTT. As protein: CASSVDLTGGRGNTIYF.

This clonotype was recorded at least ten times. The chain joins TRBV9 to TRBJ1-1; D unclear. The CDR3 loop spans 13 amino acids. Deletions cut 6 bases from V and 3 bases from J, with 12 bases between. Germline V CDR1 and CDR2: SGDLS, YYNGEE. Written as DNA, the CDR3 is TGTGCCAGCACGGGAGGGTCGGACACTGAAGCTTTCTTT. Amino acids: CASTGGSDTEAFF.

This clonotype was recorded many times. The gene calls are TRBV9 and TRBJ1-1; D remains unclear. This CDR3 has 14 amino acids. V was cut by 2 bases and J by 0 bases, with 8 bases left in between. CDR1 and CDR2 from the germline V gene are SGDLS and YYNGEE. The CDR3 sequence: CASSVRHLNTEAFF. The CDR3 coding sequence is TGTGCCAGCAGCGTTCGACACCTGAACACTGAAGCTTTCTTT.

This clonotype was observed many times. The chain couples TRBV9 to TRBJ1-2; no reliable D call. Trimming removed 0 bases from V and 2 bases from J, with 8 bases in between. The CDR3 spans 14 residues. Germline V gene sequence: CDR1 SGDLS, CDR2 YYNGEE. CDR3 coding DNA: TGTGCCAGCAGCGTAGGGCCCGGGAACTATGGCTACACCTTC. This translates into CASSVGPGNYGYTF.

This clonotype was counted ten times or more. V gene TRBV9 combines with J gene TRBJ2-1; the match to TRBD2 covers 12 bases. The CDR3 is 15 amino acids. V gave up 2 bases and J gave up 6 bases; unmatched junction bases: 3. Germline-derived CDR1 and CDR2 are SGDLS and YYNGEE. The CDR3 protein is CASSVTSGGFNEQFF. The CDR3 DNA is TGTGCCAGCAGCGTGACTAGCGGGGGATTCAATGAGCAGTTCTTC.

At least ten counts were recorded for this clonotype. J is TRBJ1-1 and V is TRBV9; no reliable D call. The ends were cut back, 4 bases at V and 1 base at J, with 8 bases in the middle. CDR1 is SGDLS, CDR2 YYNGEE, per germline. The CDR3 sequence is 13 residues long. The CDR3 coding sequence is TGTGCCAGCAGCCGTAACAGGAACACTGAAGCTTTCTTT. As protein: CASSRNRNTEAFF.